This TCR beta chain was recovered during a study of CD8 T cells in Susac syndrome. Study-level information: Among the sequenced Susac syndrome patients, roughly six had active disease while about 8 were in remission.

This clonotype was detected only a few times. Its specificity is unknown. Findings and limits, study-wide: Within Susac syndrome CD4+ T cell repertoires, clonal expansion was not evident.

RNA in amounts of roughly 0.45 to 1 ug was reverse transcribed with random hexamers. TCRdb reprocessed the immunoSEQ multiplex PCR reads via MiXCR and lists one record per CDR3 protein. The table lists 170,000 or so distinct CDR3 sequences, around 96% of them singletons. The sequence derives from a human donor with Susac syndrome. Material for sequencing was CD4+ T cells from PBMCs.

The CDR3 DNA reads as TGTGCCAGCAGTTCCCCCGGACTAGCTGGTCGAGAGCAGTACTTC. Protein product: CASSSPGLAGREQYF. The J gene is TRBJ2-7, the V gene TRBV6-5, with 8 nucleotides matching TRBD2. The CDR3 has 15 residues. V lost 4 bases to trimming and J lost 7 bases; unmatched junction nucleotides: 12. The germline V gene encodes CDR1 MNHEY and CDR2 SVGAGI.